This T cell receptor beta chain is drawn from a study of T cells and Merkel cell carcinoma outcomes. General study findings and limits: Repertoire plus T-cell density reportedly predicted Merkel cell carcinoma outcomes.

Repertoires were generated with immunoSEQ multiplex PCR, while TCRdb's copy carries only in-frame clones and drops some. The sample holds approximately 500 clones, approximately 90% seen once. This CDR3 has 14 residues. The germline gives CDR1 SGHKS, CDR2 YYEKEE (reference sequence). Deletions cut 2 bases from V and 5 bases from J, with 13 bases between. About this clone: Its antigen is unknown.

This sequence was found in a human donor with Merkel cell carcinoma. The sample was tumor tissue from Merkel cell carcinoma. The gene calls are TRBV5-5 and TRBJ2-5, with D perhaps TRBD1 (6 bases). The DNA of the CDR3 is TGTGCCAGCAGCTTACCAGGGGTTCGGGAGACCCAGTACTTC. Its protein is CASSLPGVRETQYF.